The present entry profiles one T cell receptor beta chain with its context. This sample was included in a study of cytomegalovirus exposure and HLA in healthy donors. 13 Jbeta primers and 60 Vbeta primers were used for the PCR. Using immunoSEQ multiplex PCR, the repertoire was profiled, and TCRdb retains in-frame clones only, with some absent. The table lists 250,000 to 350,000 clones, roughly 89% of them singletons, with less than 4% in the top ten. This receptor was taken from a man in his forties or fifties in good health and CMV-seropositive. Sequenced input: PBMCs.

The CDR3 region is CASSLFPPGQGEETQYF. The CDR3 DNA sequence: TGTGCCAGCAGTTTATTTCCCCCTGGACAGGGAGAAGAGACCCAGTACTTC. This chain connects TRBV27 to TRBJ2-5; 8 nucleotides line up with TRBD1. The germline V gene encodes CDR1 MNHEY and CDR2 SMNVEV (reference sequence). Germline trimming cut 1 base from V and 3 bases from J; bases unmatched to any gene: 10. The CDR3 runs 17 residues.